Listed below are T cell receptor beta chains from one sample, sequenced in a study of T-cell memory formation after mild COVID-19. MiXCR was run by TCRdb on the 5' RACE reads, yielding one entry per CDR3 protein. Among under 300,000 distinct CDR3 sequences listed, approximately 19% were seen once. Sequencing was performed on PBMCs or a T cell subset sorted from them (not recorded which). The source of these receptors is a man younger than 30 who had mild COVID-19 (a few samples of this study predate the infection). Cell type and time point are not known. The CDR3 runs from the conserved cysteine through the conserved F or W. Each record gives: V gene, D gene, J gene, clone size, CDR3 DNA, CDR3 protein. The D gene is left open where the match is weak. Some rows mark clone size as missing; the rest say once, few, many or name a class of expanded clone.

TRBV29-1	TRBD1	TRBJ2-1	NA	TGCAGCGGGGGACAGGGTTGGGAGCAGTTCTTC	CSGGQGWEQFF
TRBV5-6	NA	TRBJ2-1	few	TGTGCCAGCAGCTTGAGGCTAGTCTTCCGCTCCTACAATGAGCAGTTCTTC	CASSLRLVFRSYNEQFF
TRBV7-3	NA	TRBJ2-2	NA	TGTGCCAGCAGCCGTAGGGGGGCAGGCCCGACCACCGGGGAGCTGTTTTTT	CASSRRGAGPTTGELFF
TRBV20-1	TRBD1	TRBJ1-1	NA	TGCAGGCCCAGACAGGGGATGGGCGACACTGAAGCTTTCTTT	CRPRQGMGDTEAFF
TRBV20-1	NA	TRBJ1-2	few	TGCAGTGCTCAGACCACGGGGGTATGGGGCTACACCTTC	CSAQTTGVWGYTF
TRBV15	NA	TRBJ1-5	NA	TGTGCCACCAGCAGTGGCCTCTGGCAGATCTATCAGCCCCAGCATTTT	CATSSGLWQIYQPQHF
TRBV12-3/TRBV12-4	NA	TRBJ1-3	NA	TGTGCCAGCAGTTTGGTCCTGGGATACGGAAACACCATATATTTT	CASSLVLGYGNTIYF
TRBV5-1	TRBD2	TRBJ2-5	many	TGCGCCAGCTCACCGGGGCTAGCGGGGGGTCTAGGAGAGACCCAGTACTTC	CASSPGLAGGLGETQYF
TRBV7-3	TRBD2	TRBJ2-3	few	TGTGCCAGCAGCCATTCGGTATCCGGGGGGGCGCCGGATACGCAGTATTTT	CASSHSVSGGAPDTQYF
TRBV7-9	NA	TRBJ1-4	few	TGTGCCAGCAGCCCCCTTCCTGGCGTGACTAATGAAAAACTGTTTTTT	CASSPLPGVTNEKLFF
TRBV30	TRBD1	TRBJ1-5	NA	TGTGCCTGGGGCGGACAGGGCTATCAGCCCCAGCATTTT	CAWGGQGYQPQHF
TRBV24-1	NA	TRBJ1-5	few	TGTGCCACCAGTTTATCCGGGGATCAGCCCCAGCATTTT	CATSLSGDQPQHF
TRBV7-9	TRBD2	TRBJ2-3	many	TGTGCCAGCAGCTTAGTGGCGGGGGCAGATACGCAGTATTTT	CASSLVAGADTQYF
TRBV3-1	NA	TRBJ1-5	NA	TGTGCCAGCAGCAAAGATGGGAATCAGCCCCAGCATTTT	CASSKDGNQPQHF
TRBV10-3	NA	TRBJ1-4	NA	TGTGCCATCAGTGAGAGCGGGCCGGGGGAAATAAGGAGGGAAAAACTGTTTTTT	CAISESGPGEIRREKLFF
TRBV27	NA	TRBJ2-4	NA	TGTGCCAGCAGTTCTAAGAGTAGTGGGGGGGCCAAAAACATTCAGTACTTC	CASSSKSSGGAKNIQYF
TRBV20-1	TRBD2	TRBJ2-3	NA	TGCAGAAGCCAGCGGGGCCCTTGGGATACGCAGTATTTT	CRSQRGPWDTQYF
TRBV20-1	TRBD1	TRBJ2-3	few	TGCAGTGCTAGTAACAGGGGAGATACGCAGTATTTT	CSASNRGDTQYF
TRBV6-2/TRBV6-3	TRBD2	TRBJ2-3	few	TGTGCCAGCAGTTACCGGCGGGGGGGCCATACGCAGTATTTT	CASSYRRGGHTQYF
TRBV7-2	NA	TRBJ2-3	few	TGTGCCAGCAGCTTAGGCTTCATATTGCGGGGTTTGGGAGATACGCAGTATTTT	CASSLGFILRGLGDTQYF
TRBV12-3/TRBV12-4	TRBD1	TRBJ2-5	many	TGTGCCAGCAGCTTCCGGGACAGCAAAGAGACCCAGTACTTC	CASSFRDSKETQYF
TRBV28	NA	TRBJ1-2	few	TGTGCCAGCAGTTTAGCCCAGACCTATGGCTACACCTTC	CASSLAQTYGYTF
TRBV6-6	NA	TRBJ1-1	many	TGTGCCAGCAGTTACCAGCCAGGGGCGGCCACTGAAGCTTTCTTT	CASSYQPGAATEAFF
TRBV5-1	NA	TRBJ1-1	few	TGCGCCAGCAGCTCGTTGGGGGTCGAGGGCACTGAAGCTTTCTTT	CASSSLGVEGTEAFF
TRBV12-3/TRBV12-4	TRBD1	TRBJ1-3	few	TGTGCCAGCAGTTTAAGGACAGGGGGCGCGTCTGGAAACACCATATATTTT	CASSLRTGGASGNTIYF
TRBV2	NA	TRBJ1-5	once	TGTGCCAGCAGTGATAGTGGGATTGGTAGCAATCAGCCCCAGCATTTT	CASSDSGIGSNQPQHF
TRBV7-9	NA	TRBJ2-3	NA	TGTGCCAGCAGCTTAGGTGGGGGACGTTTCACAGATACGCAGTATTTT	CASSLGGGRFTDTQYF
TRBV12-5	TRBD1	TRBJ2-2	few	TGTGCTAGTGGGACTCAGGACAGGATCAGCACCGGGGAGCTGTTTTTT	CASGTQDRISTGELFF